Shown below are 18 T cell receptor beta chains from a single sample sequenced in a study of T cell changes during pregnancy in multiple sclerosis. The table came from immunoSEQ multiplex PCR; TCRdb's copy has only in-frame clones and leaves some out. The table has 45,000 to 70,000 clones, about 92% seen once. The input for sequencing was CD4+ T cells from peripheral blood mononuclear cells, taken in the second trimester of pregnancy. The receptors shown here come from a female donor with multiple sclerosis, enrolled in a pregnancy study.

CDR3 DNA: TGTGCCAGCACCGCGGCAGGGGGCATGGTTCAGCCCCAGCATTTT. Translating it yields CASTAAGGMVQPQHF. The V and J genes are TRBV6-1 and TRBJ1-5; 8 nucleotides match TRBD1. J gave up 6 bases and V 7 bases, and 11 bases lay outside the gene matches. Germline-derived CDR1 and CDR2 are MNHNS and SASEGT. This CDR3 contains 15 residues.

This clone was observed a single time. V is TRBV27 and J is TRBJ2-7; 9 bases are a match to TRBD1. Per the germline V gene, CDR1 is MNHEY and CDR2 is SMNVEV (reference sequence). The V segment lost 5 bases and the J segment 1 base; nucleotides outside the gene matches: 9. The CDR3 contains 16 residues. DNA for the CDR3: TGTGCCAGCAGTCCAACAGGGGGCGCGAGATCCTACGAGCAGTACTTC. Protein product: CASSPTGGARSYEQYF.

This chain connects TRBV6-6 to TRBJ1-6, with 7 positions matching TRBD1. The CDR3 contains 14 residues. Trimming took 8 bases from V and 6 from J; bases not matched to a gene: 7. Germline loops: CDR1 MNHNY, CDR2 SVGAGI (reference sequence). In DNA, the CDR3 is TGTGCCAGCCATTCAGGGGGACTTAATTCACCCCTCCACTTT. Translating it yields CASHSGGLNSPLHF.

The sample holds one count of this clone. The chain couples TRBV7-9 to TRBJ2-4; D might be TRBD1 (6 bases). The CDR3 is 15 residues long. Germline CDR1 SEHNR, CDR2 FQNEAQ (reference sequence). Trimming cost V 0 bases and J 5 bases, with 11 bases left between them. Written as DNA, the CDR3 is TGTGCCAGCAGCTTAGCGGGCAGGGGAGAAAACATTCAGTACTTC. Translated, it gives CASSLAGRGENIQYF.

V gene TRBV6-1 combines with J gene TRBJ2-7; TRBD1 is a possible D gene (5 bases). CDR1 is MNHNS and CDR2 is SASEGT in the germline V gene. The V gene lost 0 bases and the J gene lost 3 bases, with 12 bases spanning the gap. There are 15 residues in the CDR3. As DNA, the CDR3 is TGTGCCAGCAGTGAAGCGGGGCTTTATGGCTACGAGCAGTACTTC. Translating it yields CASSEAGLYGYEQYF.

The V call is TRBV30, the J call TRBJ2-3; 11 bases match TRBD1. The CDR3 covers 14 residues. Trimming at V came to 5 bases and at J to 2 bases, leaving 3 bases not matched to a gene. The V gene's germline CDR1 is GTSNPN and CDR2 SVGIG (reference sequence). CDR3 in DNA: TGTGCCTGGGGGACAGGGGGTTTCACAGATACGCAGTATTTT. This codes for CAWGTGGFTDTQYF.

The genes are TRBV7-2 and TRBJ1-1; D gene uncertain. V was clipped by 4 bases and J by 0 bases, with 12 bases between them. This CDR3 is 15 amino acids long. Germline loops: CDR1 SGHTA, CDR2 FQGNSA. CDR3 protein: CASSSWRPLNTEAFF. The CDR3 nucleotides read TGTGCCAGCAGCTCCTGGAGGCCCCTGAACACTGAAGCTTTCTTT.

The chain couples TRBV6-1 to TRBJ1-2, with 11 nucleotides matching TRBD1. Looked up from germline, CDR1 is MNHNS and CDR2 is SASEGT. V was pared by 0 bases and J by 4 bases, with 4 bases of the junction left unmatched. The CDR3 is made up of 16 amino acids. In DNA form, the CDR3 reads TGTGCCAGCAGTGAAGCGGGGGACAGGGGGATCTATGGCTACACCTTC. This translates into CASSEAGDRGIYGYTF.

The V and J genes are TRBV6-5 and TRBJ1-2; possibly TRBD1 for D (6 bases). V was pared by 6 bases and J by 9 bases, with 20 bases between. Looked up from germline, CDR1 is MNHEY and CDR2 is SVGAGI. The CDR3 has 14 amino acids. The DNA for the CDR3 is TGTGCCAGCAGAACCACAGGGATCCGTTCGAGCTACACCTTC. Residues: CASRTTGIRSSYTF.

The chain employs TRBV19 and TRBJ2-3, with a tentative D call TRBD2 (5 bases). Germline V gene data show CDR1 as LNHDA and CDR2 as SQIVND (reference sequence). V was cut by 8 bases and J by 0 bases, with 12 bases left in between. The CDR3 runs 14 residues. Here the CDR3 reads CASALAASTDTQYF. For the CDR3, the DNA is TGTGCCAGTGCCCTAGCAGCAAGCACAGATACGCAGTATTTT.

The chain has TRBV28 and TRBJ2-2, with TRBD1 as a possible D gene (6 bases). The CDR3 totals 18 residues. Trimming stripped 7 bases from V and 0 bases from J, with 21 bases between. From germline, CDR1 is MDHEN and CDR2 SYDVKM. As DNA, the CDR3 is TGTGCCAGCAACAAACCGCGCCGGACAGAGCCGAACACCGGGGAGCTGTTTTTT. Translated: CASNKPRRTEPNTGELFF.

This chain joins TRBV5-1 and TRBJ1-3, with 11 bases identical to TRBD1. The junction had 4 bases not matched to a gene; V was cut back by 4 bases and J by 4 bases. The CDR3 has 15 residues. Germline CDR1 SGHRS, CDR2 YFSETQ. Here the CDR3 DNA reads TGCGCCAGCAGCGCCCGGACAGGGGGCGGAAACACCATATATTTT. Translation: CASSARTGGGNTIYF.

V usage is TRBV4-1 and J usage is TRBJ2-2; 7 nucleotides align to TRBD1. The V gene's germline CDR1 is MGHRA and CDR2 YSYEKL. V lost 1 base and J lost 7; bases outside the gene matches: 6. The CDR3 is 15 residues long. The CDR3 loop is CASSQVPGGLGELFF. In nucleotides, the CDR3 is TGCGCCAGCAGCCAAGTTCCAGGGGGTCTCGGGGAGCTGTTTTTT.

This clone was seen a few times. The chain couples TRBV10-3 to TRBJ2-2; TRBD2 matches at 10 bases. V was clipped by 2 bases and J by 4 bases; unmatched bases: 10. Germline V gene sequence: CDR1 ENHRY, CDR2 SYGVKD. There are 18 residues in the CDR3. This CDR3 reads CAISEGPSGSGGTGELFF. The CDR3 nucleotides are TGTGCCATCAGTGAGGGTCCTAGCGGGAGTGGTGGCACCGGGGAGCTGTTTTTT.

V usage is TRBV19 and J usage is TRBJ1-6; D not certain. Per the germline V gene, CDR1 is LNHDA and CDR2 is SQIVND (reference sequence). V was trimmed by 4 bases and J by 7 bases, leaving 14 bases between them. CDR3 length: 15 residues. Here the CDR3 DNA reads TGTGCCAGTAGTACCCGTCGGACGGGAAATTCACCCCTCCACTTT. Its protein product is CASSTRRTGNSPLHF.

The chain has TRBV27 and TRBJ2-5; perhaps TRBD2 as D (6 bases). V was cut by 2 bases and J by 5 bases, with 12 bases left in between. The CDR3 has 14 residues. From germline, CDR1 is MNHEY and CDR2 SMNVEV (reference sequence). CDR3 region: CASSLGGDRETQYF. The CDR3 coding sequence is TGTGCCAGCAGTTTAGGAGGGGACCGGGAGACCCAGTACTTC.

The genes are TRBV6-5 and TRBJ2-7, with 11 bases fitting TRBD1. Germline trimming cut 5 bases from V and 6 bases from J; bases unmatched to any gene: 6. This CDR3 is 14 amino acids long. Germline loops: CDR1 MNHEY, CDR2 SVGAGI. This CDR3 is CASSQGQGASEQYF. The CDR3 DNA is TGTGCCAGCAGTCAAGGACAGGGGGCTAGCGAGCAGTACTTC.

V and J are TRBV30 and TRBJ2-7, with 11 positions matching TRBD1. CDR3 length equals 14 residues. V trimming: 4 bases; J trimming: 2 bases; junction bases outside the gene matches: 4. Germline V gene sequence: CDR1 GTSNPN, CDR2 SVGIG (reference sequence). The CDR3 sequence: CAWNPGQGAYEQYF. The CDR3 DNA follows: TGTGCCTGGAACCCGGGACAGGGGGCCTACGAGCAGTACTTC.